These 12 T cell receptor beta chains were all obtained from the same sample, sequenced in a study of patients and donors after allogeneic stem cell transplantation. TCRdb used MiXCR to reprocess the RT-PCR reads, holding one entry per CDR3 protein. Among approximately 200,000 distinct CDR3 sequences listed, around two fifths were seen once. The sample comprised blood, either unsorted or a sorted T cell fraction (not recorded which). These receptor sequences come from a human donor who was either an allogeneic HSCT recipient or a stem cell or donor lymphocyte infusion donor (not recorded which). It is not recorded whose cells these are; they may come from a transplant donor.

This clonotype appeared a few times. V and J are TRBV5-1 and TRBJ1-4; D unresolved. Germline-derived CDR1 and CDR2 are SGHRS and YFSETQ. The CDR3 runs 15 residues. V was cut by 4 bases and J by 4 bases, with 14 bases left in between. Here the CDR3 DNA reads TGCGCCAGCAGCGTCAGCCTTCAACTTAATGAAAAACTGTTTTTT. Translation: CASSVSLQLNEKLFF.

This CDR3 is CSASPGGAHRHYEQYF. The DNA of the CDR3 is TGCAGTGCTAGCCCCGGGGGCGCCCACCGTCACTACGAGCAGTACTTC. J is TRBJ2-7 and V is TRBV20-1, with D perhaps given as TRBD1 or TRBD2 (6 bases each). V lost 3 bases and J 3 bases, leaving 21 bases between the germline ends. Germline V gene sequence: CDR1 DFQATT, CDR2 SNEGSKA (reference sequence). This CDR3 is 16 amino acids long.

The chain links TRBV5-1 to TRBJ2-1; no firm D call. With 2 bases removed from V and 6 bases from J, the gap between germline ends came to 9 bases. The germline gives CDR1 SGHRS, CDR2 YFSETQ. The CDR3 has 13 amino acids. CDR3 protein: CASSFAGPNEQFF. CDR3 bases: TGCGCCAGCAGCTTCGCTGGGCCCAATGAGCAGTTCTTC.

The rearrangement uses TRBV9 and TRBJ1-4; D possibly corresponds to TRBD1 (5 bases). Germline assignment: CDR1 SGDLS and CDR2 YYNGEE. The CDR3 consists of 15 residues. Trimming removed 0 bases at V and 3 bases at J, with 9 bases between. The CDR3 is CASSVGGGPNEKLFF. The CDR3 coding sequence is TGTGCCAGCAGCGTAGGCGGGGGACCTAATGAAAAACTGTTTTTT.

The gene calls are TRBV18 and TRBJ1-6; a weak D match, TRBD1 (5 bases). This CDR3 spans 15 amino acids. Trimming stripped 3 bases from V and 10 bases from J, with 16 bases between. Per germline, CDR1 KGHSH and CDR2 LQKENI. The CDR3 DNA is TGTGCCAGCTCACCGAGGATCAGGGATCGGTCACCCCTCCACTTT. The encoded protein is CASSPRIRDRSPLHF. The full variable domain, rest sourced from reference TRBV18 and TRBJ1-6, is NAGVMQNPRHLVRRRGQEARLRCSPMKGHSHVYWYRQLPEEGLKFMVYLQKENIIDESGMPKERFSAEFPKEGPSILRIQQVVRGDSAAYFCASSPRIRDRSPLHFGNGTRLTVT.

The genes are TRBV28 and TRBJ1-5, with 10 bases fitting TRBD1. V trimming: 6 bases; J trimming: 0 bases; junction bases outside the gene matches: 11. This CDR3 comprises 18 residues. Germline V CDR1 and CDR2: MDHEN, SYDVKM. The CDR3 DNA sequence: TGTGCCAGCAGCCAGACAGGGGGCGCGCGTTATAGCAATCAGCCCCAGCATTTT. It yields the protein CASSQTGGARYSNQPQHF.

In this sample, this clonotype turned up a few times. The gene calls are TRBV6-2 or TRBV6-3 and TRBJ1-5, with D tentatively TRBD1 (5 bases). Germline CDR1 MNHEY, CDR2 SVGEGT. This CDR3 spans 16 amino acids. V lost 5 bases to trimming and J lost 1 base, with 15 bases between them. The CDR3 DNA reads TGTGCCAGCAGTCCGGGGGGTATGGGGAGCAATCAGCCCCAGCATTTT. Protein sequence: CASSPGGMGSNQPQHF.

This chain joins TRBV27 and TRBJ1-1; D unresolved. The CDR3 has 15 residues. Germline assignment: CDR1 MNHEY and CDR2 SMNVEV (reference sequence). Trimming pared 0 bases from V and 0 bases from J, leaving 8 bases between. The CDR3 here is CASSLSRLMNTEAFF. The CDR3 DNA follows: TGTGCCAGCAGTTTATCACGGCTGATGAACACTGAAGCTTTCTTT.

This clonotype was observed a handful of times. The rearrangement joins TRBV29-1 to TRBJ1-2; D is unclear. Germline V CDR1 and CDR2: SQVTM, ANQGSEA. The CDR3 extends over 15 amino acids. Trimming took off 0 bases at V and 3 bases at J, with 14 bases between the two ends. CDR3 nucleotides: TGCAGCGTTGAAGAAGTGGATCGCAGCTACTATGGCTACACCTTC. This encodes CSVEEVDRSYYGYTF.

The table lists this clonotype with a few counts. The gene calls are TRBV20-1 and TRBJ2-7; D is ambiguous. The ends were cut back, 1 base at V and 3 bases at J, with 7 bases in the middle. Germline-derived CDR1 and CDR2 are DFQATT and SNEGSKA (reference sequence). This CDR3 spans 12 amino acids. CDR3 residues: CSARGKDYEQYF. DNA for the CDR3: TGCAGTGCTAGAGGGAAGGACTACGAGCAGTACTTC.

The chain joins TRBV10-3 to TRBJ1-1; D perhaps matches TRBD1 (5 bases). The CDR3 runs 15 residues. The germline gives CDR1 ENHRY, CDR2 SYGVKD. The V and J ends lost 4 bases and 4 bases respectively, with 16 bases between them. The CDR3 protein is CAISVSGTLGTEAFF. CDR3 nucleotides: TGTGCCATCAGTGTCTCCGGGACCCTGGGCACTGAAGCTTTCTTT.

The chain carries TRBV6-5 and TRBJ1-5, with TRBD1 as a possible D gene (5 bases). The germline V gene has CDR1 MNHEY and CDR2 SVGAGI. The germline V and J ends were trimmed by 7 bases and 9 bases, with 13 bases remaining between them. This CDR3 has 12 amino acids. The CDR3 reads CASKAGNGPQHF. The CDR3 nucleotides read TGTGCCAGCAAGGCAGGGAATGGGCCCCAGCATTTT.